The rows below give T cell receptor beta chains drawn from one sample of a study of blood T cell repertoires in COVID-19. Sequenced by immunoSEQ multiplex PCR; TCRdb stores in-frame clones only, minus some. The table lists 30,000 to 35,000 clones, roughly 86% of them singletons. The sample consisted of peripheral blood. The receptors originated from a human donor in a cohort sampled during active COVID-19. Each CDR3 is given with its conserved first and last residue. Fields, in order: clone size, D gene, V gene, CDR3 protein. D genes are given only for firm matches. Clone size is not always given. Where it is, it says once, few, many or a class for expanded clones.

abundance: .; d_gene: .; v_gene: TRBV11-3; CDR3aa: CASSLERSDTGELFF
abundance: few; d_gene: TRBD1; v_gene: TRBV28; CDR3aa: CASSPYSDRDYNEQFF
abundance: .; d_gene: TRBD1; v_gene: TRBV29-1; CDR3aa: CSVELFRTGFSGANVLTF
abundance: .; d_gene: .; v_gene: TRBV7-9; CDR3aa: CAGSPWVNEDTIYF
abundance: .; d_gene: .; v_gene: TRBV11-2; CDR3aa: CASSSGLEETQYF
abundance: .; d_gene: TRBD1; v_gene: TRBV4-3; CDR3aa: CASSPGTVYEQYF
abundance: .; d_gene: .; v_gene: TRBV7-3; CDR3aa: CASSLTWRAEQYF
abundance: few; d_gene: TRBD1; v_gene: TRBV6-6; CDR3aa: CASSYRTGGNSPLHF
abundance: .; d_gene: .; v_gene: TRBV25-1; CDR3aa: CASSEYGQNTEAFF
abundance: .; d_gene: .; v_gene: TRBV9; CDR3aa: CASSVRQDPIYGYTF
abundance: .; d_gene: .; v_gene: TRBV12-5; CDR3aa: CASGLDRAEKLFF
abundance: once; d_gene: TRBD1; v_gene: TRBV24-1; CDR3aa: CATSDPDRGNTGELFF
abundance: .; d_gene: TRBD2; v_gene: TRBV28; CDR3aa: CASKTSEETQYF
abundance: few; d_gene: TRBD2; v_gene: TRBV5-1; CDR3aa: CASSFSGVSTDTQYF
abundance: .; d_gene: .; v_gene: TRBV12-3/TRBV12-4; CDR3aa: CASSFSEETQYF
abundance: .; d_gene: .; v_gene: TRBV28; CDR3aa: CASSLFGSRGDTQYF
abundance: .; d_gene: TRBD1; v_gene: TRBV27; CDR3aa: CASSLDERGRYGYTF
abundance: .; d_gene: .; v_gene: TRBV7-2; CDR3aa: CASSLFAAVDQPQHF
abundance: .; d_gene: .; v_gene: TRBV10-3; CDR3aa: CAISLNRGELFF
abundance: .; d_gene: .; v_gene: TRBV6-2/TRBV6-3; CDR3aa: CASSHRNIRNEQFF
abundance: .; d_gene: TRBD1; v_gene: TRBV19; CDR3aa: CASSLTGGAYLETQYF
abundance: .; d_gene: TRBD1; v_gene: TRBV18; CDR3aa: CASSPTGDQPQHF
abundance: .; d_gene: .; v_gene: TRBV4-1; CDR3aa: CASSPQGQTQYF
abundance: few; d_gene: .; v_gene: TRBV19; CDR3aa: CASGTGSSGNTIYF
abundance: few; d_gene: .; v_gene: TRBV19; CDR3aa: CASSPDSTYEQYF
abundance: .; d_gene: TRBD1; v_gene: TRBV7-9; CDR3aa: CASSITGGTEAFF
abundance: once; d_gene: .; v_gene: TRBV7-2; CDR3aa: CASSLAPVMNTEAFF
abundance: once; d_gene: .; v_gene: TRBV6-5; CDR3aa: CASSYSTEGNTEAFF
abundance: .; d_gene: .; v_gene: TRBV7-2; CDR3aa: CASSPRTEAFF
abundance: .; d_gene: TRBD2; v_gene: TRBV28; CDR3aa: CASRGEGTYEQYF
abundance: .; d_gene: TRBD1; v_gene: TRBV19; CDR3aa: CASSIAGTGGVYEQFF
abundance: .; d_gene: .; v_gene: TRBV28; CDR3aa: CASRPGEAYTEAFF
abundance: once; d_gene: .; v_gene: TRBV3-1/TRBV3-2; CDR3aa: CASSQRGFTYNEQFF
abundance: .; d_gene: .; v_gene: TRBV5-6; CDR3aa: CASSLFGGYTF
abundance: once; d_gene: TRBD2; v_gene: TRBV12-5; CDR3aa: CASGLSGGLETQYF
abundance: .; d_gene: .; v_gene: TRBV6-6; CDR3aa: CASTVQGQVPYEQYF
abundance: .; d_gene: .; v_gene: TRBV6-5; CDR3aa: CASSYGRTGNTIYF
abundance: .; d_gene: TRBD2; v_gene: TRBV7-3; CDR3aa: CAGGLGNTGELFF
abundance: .; d_gene: .; v_gene: TRBV12-3/TRBV12-4; CDR3aa: CASSWLGAGELFF
abundance: .; d_gene: .; v_gene: TRBV7-2; CDR3aa: CASSLNRGSANYGYTF
abundance: few; d_gene: TRBD2; v_gene: TRBV2; CDR3aa: CASSTQSSGGQETQYF
abundance: .; d_gene: .; v_gene: TRBV7-8; CDR3aa: CASSPRQANSYEQYF
abundance: .; d_gene: TRBD1; v_gene: TRBV28; CDR3aa: CATDTGAHGYTF
abundance: .; d_gene: TRBD1; v_gene: TRBV5-8; CDR3aa: CASSLGPGQGNYEQYF
abundance: .; d_gene: .; v_gene: TRBV4-3; CDR3aa: CASSQGGGTINTGELFF
abundance: .; d_gene: .; v_gene: TRBV28; CDR3aa: CASSRIDSSRSGNTIYF
abundance: .; d_gene: TRBD1; v_gene: TRBV7-8; CDR3aa: CASSLGQGGTYEQYF
abundance: .; d_gene: .; v_gene: TRBV28; CDR3aa: CASAKTGKGNEQFF
abundance: .; d_gene: .; v_gene: TRBV11-2; CDR3aa: CASSLNTGFYEQYF
abundance: .; d_gene: TRBD2; v_gene: TRBV2; CDR3aa: CASSEVSGESYNEQFF
abundance: .; d_gene: .; v_gene: TRBV10-3; CDR3aa: CAISEGLVFGKAYEQYF
abundance: .; d_gene: TRBD1; v_gene: TRBV6-2/TRBV6-3; CDR3aa: CASSKTGTGPYEQYF